Detailed here is one T cell receptor (beta chain). Its antigen is still unknown. The CDR3 runs to 14 residues. V was trimmed by 2 bases and J by 1 base, leaving 8 bases between them. Germline assignment: CDR1 SGHNT and CDR2 YYREEE (reference sequence). This sample was included in a study of regulatory dendritic cells for organ transplantation. Notes on the study in general: Regulatory dendritic cells appeared to expand memory CD8+ clones less than mature ones.

Here immunoSEQ multiplex PCR was the method, and the copy in TCRdb shows in-frame clones only, minus some. This sample has almost 30,000 clones; approximately 79% occur once, and the top ten carry about 2.4%. The V call is TRBV5-4, the J call TRBJ2-3; weak D call: TRBD2 (5 bases). Sequenced material: memory CD4+ T cells from blood. The subset denotes: CD45RO+ memory T cells. This TCR derives from a human donor in good health. The CDR3 coding sequence is TGTGCCAGCAGCTTCGAGAGGGGCACAGATACGCAGTATTTT. Translated, it gives CASSFERGTDTQYF.